Given below is one TCR beta chain in context. What it binds is not known. This CDR3 region has 15 residues. These data originate in a study of shared clonotypes between healthy human individuals. Study results and limitations: Incomplete sequencing of sorted subsets was indicated by rarefaction despite large depth.

Authors' analysis steps: For the immunoSEQ data, sequences were junction-only without quality scores, so filtering differed. Libraries were prepared by immunoSEQ multiplex PCR; TCRdb keeps only in-frame clonotypes and omits some of them. D and trimming were read from the DNA, whereas the V and J calls and clone size are those reported in that table. The sample lists some 2.3 million clones; approximately 95% were seen once. J is TRBJ2-7 and V is TRBV1; TRBD2 reflects the table's D call only, with no check against the DNA. TRBV1 is reported as a pseudogene. The sample taken for sequencing was naive CD4+ T cells from PBMCs. Subset reported: CD45RA+ positively selected. The TCR was taken from a man aged 18 to 29 in good health. Some clones in this sample may be carry-over from other donors' samples. The CDR3 reads CTSSQAKLWRYEQYF. CDR3 nucleotides: TGCACCAGCAGCCAAGCAAAATTGTGGAGGTACGAGCAGTACTTC.